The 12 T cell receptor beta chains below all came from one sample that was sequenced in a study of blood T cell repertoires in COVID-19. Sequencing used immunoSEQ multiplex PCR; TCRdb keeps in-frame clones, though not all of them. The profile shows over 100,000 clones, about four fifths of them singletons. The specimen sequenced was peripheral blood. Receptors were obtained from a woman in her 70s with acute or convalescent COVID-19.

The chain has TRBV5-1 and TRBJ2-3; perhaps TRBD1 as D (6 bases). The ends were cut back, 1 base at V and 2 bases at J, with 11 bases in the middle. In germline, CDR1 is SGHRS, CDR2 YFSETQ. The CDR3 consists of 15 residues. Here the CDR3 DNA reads TGCGCCAGCAGCTTGCCGGACAGTTCCACAGATACGCAGTATTTT. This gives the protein CASSLPDSSTDTQYF.

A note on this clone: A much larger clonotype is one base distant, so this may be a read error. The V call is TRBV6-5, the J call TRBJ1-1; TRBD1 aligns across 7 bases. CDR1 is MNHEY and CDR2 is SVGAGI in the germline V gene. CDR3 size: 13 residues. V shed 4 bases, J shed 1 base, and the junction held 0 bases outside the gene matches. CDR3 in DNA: TGTGCCAGCAGTTGGACAGGGAACACTGAAGCTTTCTTT. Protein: CASSWTGNTEAFF.

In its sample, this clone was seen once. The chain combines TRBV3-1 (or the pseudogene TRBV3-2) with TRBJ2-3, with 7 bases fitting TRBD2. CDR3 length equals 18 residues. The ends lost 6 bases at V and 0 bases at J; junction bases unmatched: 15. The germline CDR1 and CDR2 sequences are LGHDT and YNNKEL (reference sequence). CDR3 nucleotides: TGTGCCAGCAGTGTAACACGGGGGAGCGGGGTTAGCACAGATACGCAGTATTTT. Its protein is CASSVTRGSGVSTDTQYF.

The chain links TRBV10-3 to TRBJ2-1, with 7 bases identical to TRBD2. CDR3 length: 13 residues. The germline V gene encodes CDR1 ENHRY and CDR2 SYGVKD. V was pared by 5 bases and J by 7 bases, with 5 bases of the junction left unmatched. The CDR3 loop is CAISIIGGNEQFF. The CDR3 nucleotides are TGTGCCATCAGTATAATCGGGGGGAATGAGCAGTTCTTC.

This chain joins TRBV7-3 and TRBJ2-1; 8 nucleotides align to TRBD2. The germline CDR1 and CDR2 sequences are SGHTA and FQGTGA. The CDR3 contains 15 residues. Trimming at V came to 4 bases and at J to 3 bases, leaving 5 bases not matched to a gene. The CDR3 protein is CASSSGGADYNEQFF. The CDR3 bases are TGTGCCAGCAGCTCCGGGGGGGCCGACTACAATGAGCAGTTCTTC.

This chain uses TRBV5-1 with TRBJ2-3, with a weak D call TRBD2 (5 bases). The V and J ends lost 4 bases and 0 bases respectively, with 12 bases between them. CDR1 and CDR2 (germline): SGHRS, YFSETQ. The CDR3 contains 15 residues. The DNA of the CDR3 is TGCGCCAGCAGCCCGGACGGGATTAGCACAGATACGCAGTATTTT. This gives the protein CASSPDGISTDTQYF.

CDR3 sequence (DNA): TGTGCCAGCAGCAGCGGGACAGGGGGTCGAGTTGCAGATACGCAGTATTTT. Protein product: CASSSGTGGRVADTQYF. This chain links TRBV13 with TRBJ2-3, with 11 bases lining up with TRBD1. CDR1 is PRHDT and CDR2 is FYEKMQ in the germline V gene (reference sequence). The CDR3 is made up of 17 amino acids. Germline trimming cut 5 bases from V and 4 bases from J; bases unmatched to any gene: 11.

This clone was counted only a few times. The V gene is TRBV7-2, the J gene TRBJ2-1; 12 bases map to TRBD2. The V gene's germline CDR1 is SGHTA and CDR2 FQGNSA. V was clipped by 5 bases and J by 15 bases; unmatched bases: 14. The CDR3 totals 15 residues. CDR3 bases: TGTGCCAGCAGCCAGACCGGGACTAGCGGGCCGGAGGGGTTCTTC. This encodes CASSQTGTSGPEGFF.

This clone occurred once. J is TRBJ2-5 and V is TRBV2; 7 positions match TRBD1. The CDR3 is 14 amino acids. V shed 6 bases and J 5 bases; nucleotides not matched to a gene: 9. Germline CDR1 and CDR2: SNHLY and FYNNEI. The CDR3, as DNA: TGTGCCAGCAGATACAGGGGTCCGAGGGAGACCCAGTACTTC. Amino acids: CASRYRGPRETQYF.

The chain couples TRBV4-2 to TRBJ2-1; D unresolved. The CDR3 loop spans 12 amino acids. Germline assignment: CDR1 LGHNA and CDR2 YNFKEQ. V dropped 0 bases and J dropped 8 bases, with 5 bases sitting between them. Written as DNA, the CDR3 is TGTGCCAGCAGCCAAGATCGGGATGAGCAGTTCTTC. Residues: CASSQDRDEQFF.

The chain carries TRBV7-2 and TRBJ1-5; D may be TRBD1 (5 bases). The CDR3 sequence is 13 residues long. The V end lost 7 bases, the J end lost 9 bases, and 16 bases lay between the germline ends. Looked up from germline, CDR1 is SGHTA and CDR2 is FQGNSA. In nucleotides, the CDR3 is TGTGCCAGCACCCCCCCGGGGGAAGGGCCCCAGCATTTT. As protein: CASTPPGEGPQHF.

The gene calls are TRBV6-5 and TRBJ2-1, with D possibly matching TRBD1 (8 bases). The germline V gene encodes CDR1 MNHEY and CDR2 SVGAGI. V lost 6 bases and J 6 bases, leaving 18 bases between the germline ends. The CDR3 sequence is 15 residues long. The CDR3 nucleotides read TGTGCCAGCAGGGCAACAGGGGGGGCATCCAATGAGCAGTTCTTC. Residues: CASRATGGASNEQFF.